Below are 11 T cell receptor beta chains sequenced from a single sample in a study of T cells in tuberculosis. After thawing and overnight rest, PBMC were stained with GMM-loaded CD1B tetramer, viability dye and anti-CD3 for sorting. The lipid loaded on the CD1B tetramers was C32 glucose monomycolate from Rhodococcus equi. Produced via immunoSEQ multiplex PCR; TCRdb's table is partial and in-frame only. The table shows approximately 100,000 clones, with about nine tenths occurring only once. Sequenced input: CD1b-GMM tetramer-negative cells sorted from PBMCs. The source is an adult woman with latent tuberculosis.

The chain recombines TRBV25-1 with TRBJ1-1; no reliable D call. V dropped 0 bases and J dropped 4 bases, with 15 bases sitting between them. The CDR3 length is 16 residues. Germline loops: CDR1 MGHDK, CDR2 SYGVNS. The CDR3 loop is CASSEYVMPLSTEAFF. In DNA, the CDR3 is TGTGCCAGCAGTGAATATGTTATGCCCCTGAGCACTGAAGCTTTCTTT.

The chain combines TRBV19 with TRBJ2-1; 8 bases agree with TRBD2. This CDR3 has 16 residues. Losses at the gene ends were 6 bases for V and 9 bases for J; bases not matched to a gene: 16. Per germline, CDR1 LNHDA and CDR2 SQIVND (reference sequence). The CDR3 DNA is TGTGCCAGTAGAACCTCCGGGACTAGTATCGGGAGTGAGCAGTTCTTC. As protein: CASRTSGTSIGSEQFF. Complete variable domain (other parts from reference TRBV19 and TRBJ2-1): DGGITQSPKYLFRKEGQNVTLSCEQNLNHDAMYWYRQDPGQGLRLIYYSQIVNDFQKGDIAEGYSVSREKKESFPLTVTSAQKNPTAFYLCASRTSGTSIGSEQFFGPGTRLTVL.

The chain recombines TRBV1 with TRBJ2-5; the table's D gene call, TRBD2, was not cross checked with the DNA. TRBV1 is deemed a pseudogene. The CDR3 runs 14 residues. CDR3 in amino acids: CTSSQDGREETQYF. CDR3 DNA: TGCACCAGCAGCCAAGATGGTCGCGAGGAGACCCAGTACTTC.

The CDR3 DNA sequence: TGTGCCTGGAGACGGACAGGGACGAATCAGCCCCAGCATTTT. As protein: CAWRRTGTNQPQHF. The chain employs TRBV30 and TRBJ1-5; 8 nucleotides match TRBD1. V was pared by 3 bases and J by 4 bases, with 5 bases of the junction left unmatched. CDR3 length: 14 amino acids. CDR1 and CDR2 (germline): GTSNPN, SVGIG (reference sequence).

About this clone: A read error may account for a junction end that differs from germline. Other nucleotide sequences from this sample produce the same CDR3. This chain uses TRBV19 with TRBJ2-7; D unclear. The CDR3 is made up of 15 amino acids. Germline CDR1 and CDR2: LNHDA and SQIVND (reference sequence). The CDR3 DNA reads TGTGCCAGTAGTATAGTCAGTGACACCTCCTACGAGCAGTACTTT. Its translation is CASSIVSDTSYEQYF.

The J gene is TRBJ1-1, the V gene TRBV5-1, with a weak D call TRBD1 (6 bases). The CDR3 is 15 amino acids. CDR1 is SGHRS and CDR2 is YFSETQ in the germline V gene. The V gene lost 1 base and the J gene lost 2 bases, with 12 bases spanning the gap. The CDR3 is CASSLTGSFNTEAFF. DNA for the CDR3: TGCGCCAGCAGCTTGACAGGGTCGTTCAACACTGAAGCTTTCTTT.

V gene TRBV5-6 combines with J gene TRBJ2-1; 8 bases map to TRBD2. CDR1 is SGHDT and CDR2 is YYEEEE in the germline V gene. The J segment lost 0 bases and the V segment lost 0 bases, leaving 5 bases of the junction unmatched. The CDR3 totals 17 residues. CDR3 in amino acids: CASSLVVAGPSYNEQFF. The DNA for the CDR3 is TGTGCCAGCAGCTTGGTGGTAGCGGGGCCCTCCTACAATGAGCAGTTCTTC.

This clone has more than one count but fewer than ten. The V gene is TRBV6-6, the J gene TRBJ2-7; 8 positions agree with TRBD2. This CDR3 spans 14 amino acids. V lost 2 bases and J lost 5; bases outside the gene matches: 5. Germline loops: CDR1 MNHNY, CDR2 SVGAGI (reference sequence). The CDR3 region has the DNA TGTGCCAGCAGTTACACCCGGGGGGGGCACGAGCAGTACGTC. It specifies CASSYTRGGHEQYV.

As concerns this clone: This CDR3 is also generated by other DNA sequences in the sample. The chain has TRBV19 and TRBJ1-5; possibly TRBD1 for D (6 bases). Germline V gene lookup returns CDR1 LNHDA and CDR2 SQIVND (reference sequence). Trimming removed 0 bases at V and 4 bases at J, with 10 bases between. The length of the CDR3 is 15 residues. The CDR3: CASSIDRRGNQPQHF. The CDR3, as DNA: TGTGCCAGTAGTATAGATCGCAGGGGAAATCAGCCCCAGCATTTT. The complete variable domain, with remaining parts taken from reference TRBV19 and TRBJ1-5, reads DGGITQSPKYLFRKEGQNVTLSCEQNLNHDAMYWYRQDPGQGLRLIYYSQIVNDFQKGDIAEGYSVSREKKESFPLTVTSAQKNPTAFYLCASSIDRRGNQPQHFGDGTRLSIL.

This clone has just one count. The chain recombines TRBV30 with TRBJ1-3; perhaps TRBD1 as D (5 bases). Trimming pared 6 bases from V and 5 bases from J, leaving 17 bases between. The CDR3 is 14 residues long. Germline assignment: CDR1 GTSNPN and CDR2 SVGIG (reference sequence). The CDR3 sequence is CACASSRVRNTIYF. The CDR3 DNA is TGTGCCTGCGCTTCGTCCAGGGTCAGAAACACCATATATTTT.

The chain combines TRBV28 with TRBJ1-5; 11 bases match TRBD1. J was trimmed by 3 bases and V by 5 bases; bases with no gene match: 6. Per the germline V gene, CDR1 is MDHEN and CDR2 is SYDVKM. The CDR3 runs to 16 residues. The CDR3 is CASSPRTGGFNQPQHF. The CDR3 coding sequence is TGTGCCAGCAGTCCCAGGACAGGGGGCTTCAATCAGCCCCAGCATTTT.